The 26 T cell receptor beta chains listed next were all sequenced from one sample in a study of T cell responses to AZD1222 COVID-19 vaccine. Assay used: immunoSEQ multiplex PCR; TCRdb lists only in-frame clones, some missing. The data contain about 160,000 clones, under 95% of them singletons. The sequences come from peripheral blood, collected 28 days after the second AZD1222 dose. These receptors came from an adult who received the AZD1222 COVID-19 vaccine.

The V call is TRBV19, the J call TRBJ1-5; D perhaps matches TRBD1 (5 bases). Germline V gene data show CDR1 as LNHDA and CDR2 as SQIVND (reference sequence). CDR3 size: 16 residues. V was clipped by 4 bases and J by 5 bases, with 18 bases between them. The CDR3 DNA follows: TGTGCCAGTAGTAGCCGTATGGGGGTAACCCATCAGCCCCAGCATTTT. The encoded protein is CASSSRMGVTHQPQHF. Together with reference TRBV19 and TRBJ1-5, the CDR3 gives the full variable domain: DGGITQSPKYLFRKEGQNVTLSCEQNLNHDAMYWYRQDPGQGLRLIYYSQIVNDFQKGDIAEGYSVSREKKESFPLTVTSAQKNPTAFYLCASSSRMGVTHQPQHFGDGTRLSIL.

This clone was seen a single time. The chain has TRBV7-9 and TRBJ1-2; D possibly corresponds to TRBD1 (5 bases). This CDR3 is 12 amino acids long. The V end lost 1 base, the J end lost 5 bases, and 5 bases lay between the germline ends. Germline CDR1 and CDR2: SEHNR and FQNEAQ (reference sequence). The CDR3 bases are TGTGCCAGCAGCTTAGGGGGGTATGGCTACACCTTC. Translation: CASSLGGYGYTF.

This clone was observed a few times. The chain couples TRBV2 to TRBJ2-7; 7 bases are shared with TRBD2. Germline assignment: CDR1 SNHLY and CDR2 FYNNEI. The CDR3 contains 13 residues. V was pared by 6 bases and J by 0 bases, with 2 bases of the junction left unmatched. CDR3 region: CASSPSGSYEQYF. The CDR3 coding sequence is TGTGCCAGCAGCCCTAGCGGCTCCTACGAGCAGTACTTC.

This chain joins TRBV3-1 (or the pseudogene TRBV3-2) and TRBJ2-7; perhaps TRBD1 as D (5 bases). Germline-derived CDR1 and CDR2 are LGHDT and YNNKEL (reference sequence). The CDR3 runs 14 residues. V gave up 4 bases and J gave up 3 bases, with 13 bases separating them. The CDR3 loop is CASSPSYDSYEQYF. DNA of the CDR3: TGTGCCAGCAGCCCCTCATACGACAGCTACGAGCAGTACTTC.

This CDR3 reads CASSFQGSEAFF. CDR3 bases: TGTGCCAGCAGCTTCCAGGGATCTGAAGCTTTCTTT. The chain couples TRBV7-9 to TRBJ1-1; possibly TRBD1 for D (5 bases). The CDR3 is made up of 12 amino acids. Trimming left V 3 bases short and J 6 bases short, with 8 bases between. Germline V lookup: CDR1 SEHNR, CDR2 FQNEAQ (reference sequence). Based on the CDR3 plus reference TRBV7-9 and TRBJ1-1, the full variable domain is DTGVSQNPRHKITKRGQNVTFRCDPISEHNRLYWYRQTLGQGPEFLTYFQNEAQLEKSRLLSDRFSAERPKGSFSTLEIQRTEQGDSAMYLCASSFQGSEAFFGQGTRLTVV.

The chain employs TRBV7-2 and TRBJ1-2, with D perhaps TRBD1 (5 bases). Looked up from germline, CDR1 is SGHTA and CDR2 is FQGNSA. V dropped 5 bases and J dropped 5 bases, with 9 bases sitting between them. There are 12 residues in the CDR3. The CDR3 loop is CASSPGTYGYTF. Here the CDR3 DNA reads TGTGCCAGCAGCCCAGGGACTTATGGCTACACCTTC. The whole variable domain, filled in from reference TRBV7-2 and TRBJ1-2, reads GAGVSQSPSNKVTEKGKDVELRCDPISGHTALYWYRQSLGQGLEFLIYFQGNSAPDKSGLPSDRFSAERTGGSVSTLTIQRTQQEDSAVYLCASSPGTYGYTFGSGTRLTVV.

The CDR3 DNA follows: TGTGCCAGCAGCGTAGGATGGGGAGGTAACACTGAAGCTTTCTTT. This gives the protein CASSVGWGGNTEAFF. This rearrangement joins TRBV9 to TRBJ1-1; the D is unclear. Per germline, CDR1 SGDLS and CDR2 YYNGEE. Trimming cost V 0 bases and J 2 bases, with 11 bases left between them. The CDR3 has 15 amino acids. Based on the CDR3 plus reference TRBV9 and TRBJ1-1, the full variable domain is DSGVTQTPKHLITATGQRVTLRCSPRSGDLSVYWYQQSLDQGLQFLIQYYNGEERAKGNILERFSAQQFPDLHSELNLSSLELGDSALYFCASSVGWGGNTEAFFGQGTRLTVV.

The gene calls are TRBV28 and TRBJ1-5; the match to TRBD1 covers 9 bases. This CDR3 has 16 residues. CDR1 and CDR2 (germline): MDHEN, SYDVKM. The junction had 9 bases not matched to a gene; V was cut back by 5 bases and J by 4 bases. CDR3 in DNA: TGTGCCAGCAGTCGCGTCCCGGGACAGGGAAATCAGCCCCAGCATTTT. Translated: CASSRVPGQGNQPQHF.

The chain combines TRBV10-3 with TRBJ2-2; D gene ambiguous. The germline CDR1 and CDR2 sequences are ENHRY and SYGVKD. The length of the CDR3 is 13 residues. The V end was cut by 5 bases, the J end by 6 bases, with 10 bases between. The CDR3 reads CAISLSKAGELFF. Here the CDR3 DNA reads TGTGCCATCAGTCTGAGCAAGGCCGGGGAGCTGTTTTTT.

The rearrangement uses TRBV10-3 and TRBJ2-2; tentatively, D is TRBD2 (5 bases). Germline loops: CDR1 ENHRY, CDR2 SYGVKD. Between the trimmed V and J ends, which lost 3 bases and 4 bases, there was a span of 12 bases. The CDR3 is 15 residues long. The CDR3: CAISDFEGVTGELFF. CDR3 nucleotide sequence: TGTGCCATCAGTGATTTCGAGGGTGTCACCGGGGAGCTGTTTTTT.

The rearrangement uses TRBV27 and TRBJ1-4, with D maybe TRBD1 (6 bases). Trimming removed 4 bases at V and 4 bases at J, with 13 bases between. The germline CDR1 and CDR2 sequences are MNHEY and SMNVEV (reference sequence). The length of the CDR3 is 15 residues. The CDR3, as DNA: TGTGCCAGCAGTTCGGGGGGGGGCTTTAATGAAAAACTGTTTTTT. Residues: CASSSGGGFNEKLFF.

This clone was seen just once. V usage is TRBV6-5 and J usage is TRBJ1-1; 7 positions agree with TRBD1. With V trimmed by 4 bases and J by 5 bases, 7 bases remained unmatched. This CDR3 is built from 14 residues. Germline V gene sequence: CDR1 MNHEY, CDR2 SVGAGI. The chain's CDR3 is CASSWAQGVTEAFF. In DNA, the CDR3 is TGTGCCAGCAGTTGGGCCCAGGGGGTAACTGAAGCTTTCTTT.

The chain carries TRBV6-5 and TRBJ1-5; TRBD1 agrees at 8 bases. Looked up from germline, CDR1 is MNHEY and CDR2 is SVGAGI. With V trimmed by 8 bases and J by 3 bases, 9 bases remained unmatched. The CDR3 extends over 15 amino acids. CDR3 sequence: CASGPGQGVNQPQHF. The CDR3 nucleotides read TGTGCCAGCGGTCCCGGACAGGGTGTCAATCAGCCCCAGCATTTT.

The CDR3 region is CASSKEGQGLYEQYF. Here the CDR3 DNA reads TGTGCCAGCTCCAAGGAGGGTCAGGGTCTCTACGAGCAGTACTTC. The J gene is TRBJ2-7, the V gene TRBV18; D possibly corresponds to TRBD2 (6 bases). The CDR3 sequence is 15 residues long. V shed 6 bases and J shed 3 bases, with 18 bases lying between them. Germline lookup yields CDR1 KGHSH and CDR2 LQKENI.

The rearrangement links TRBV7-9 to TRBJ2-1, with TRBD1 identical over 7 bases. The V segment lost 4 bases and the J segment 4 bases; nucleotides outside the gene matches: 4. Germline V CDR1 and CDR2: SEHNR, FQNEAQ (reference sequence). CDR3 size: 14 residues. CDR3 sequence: CASSSGQVYNEQFF. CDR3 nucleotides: TGTGCCAGCAGCTCCGGACAGGTATACAATGAGCAGTTCTTC.

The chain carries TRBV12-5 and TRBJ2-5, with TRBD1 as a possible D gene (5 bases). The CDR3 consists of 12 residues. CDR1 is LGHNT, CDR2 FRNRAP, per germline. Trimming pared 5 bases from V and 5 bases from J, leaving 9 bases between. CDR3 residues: CASGPNRETQYF. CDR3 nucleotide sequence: TGTGCTAGTGGTCCTAACAGGGAGACCCAGTACTTC.

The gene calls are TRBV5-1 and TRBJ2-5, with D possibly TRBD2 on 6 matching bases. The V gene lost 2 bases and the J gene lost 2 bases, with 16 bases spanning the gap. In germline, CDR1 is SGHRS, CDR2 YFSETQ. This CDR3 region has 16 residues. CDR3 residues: CASSFRTRGGQETQYF. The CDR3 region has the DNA TGCGCCAGCAGCTTCCGTACAAGAGGAGGGCAAGAGACCCAGTACTTC.

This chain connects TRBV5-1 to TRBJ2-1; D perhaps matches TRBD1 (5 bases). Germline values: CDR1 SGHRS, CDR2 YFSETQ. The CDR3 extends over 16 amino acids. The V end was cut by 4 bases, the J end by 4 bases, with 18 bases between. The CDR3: CASSPESGHAYNEQFF. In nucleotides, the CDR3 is TGCGCCAGCAGCCCGGAGTCAGGGCACGCATACAATGAGCAGTTCTTC.

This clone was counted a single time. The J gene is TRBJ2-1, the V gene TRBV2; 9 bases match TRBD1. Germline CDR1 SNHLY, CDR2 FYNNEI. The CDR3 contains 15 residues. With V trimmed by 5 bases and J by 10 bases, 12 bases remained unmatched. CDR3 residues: CASSTLGQGLGEQFF. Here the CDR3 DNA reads TGTGCCAGCAGTACTCTGGGACAGGGCCTTGGAGAGCAGTTCTTC.

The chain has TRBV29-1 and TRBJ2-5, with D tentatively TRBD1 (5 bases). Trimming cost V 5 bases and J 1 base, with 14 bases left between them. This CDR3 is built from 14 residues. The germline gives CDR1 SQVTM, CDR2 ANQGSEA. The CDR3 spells CSVKGRVSQETQYF. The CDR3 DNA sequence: TGCAGCGTTAAGGGCAGGGTTAGCCAAGAGACCCAGTACTTC.

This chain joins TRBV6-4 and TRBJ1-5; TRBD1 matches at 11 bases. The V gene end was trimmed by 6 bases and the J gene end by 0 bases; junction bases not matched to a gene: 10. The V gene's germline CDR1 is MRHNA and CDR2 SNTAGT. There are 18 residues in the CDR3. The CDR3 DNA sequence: TGTGCCAGCAGAGCCTTCCGGGACAGGGGGGATAGCAATCAGCCCCAGCATTTT. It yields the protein CASRAFRDRGDSNQPQHF.

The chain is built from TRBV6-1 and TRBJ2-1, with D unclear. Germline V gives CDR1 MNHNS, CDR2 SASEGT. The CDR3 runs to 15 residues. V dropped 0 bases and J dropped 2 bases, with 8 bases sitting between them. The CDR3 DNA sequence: TGTGCCAGCAGTGAAGCTAAAAAGGCCTACAATGAGCAGTTCTTC. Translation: CASSEAKKAYNEQFF.

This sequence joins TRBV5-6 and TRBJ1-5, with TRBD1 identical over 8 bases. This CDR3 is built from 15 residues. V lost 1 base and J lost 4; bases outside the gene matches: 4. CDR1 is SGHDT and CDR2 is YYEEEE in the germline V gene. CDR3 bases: TGTGCCAGCAGCTTGCGTGGACAGGGTAATCAGCCCCAGCATTTT. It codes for CASSLRGQGNQPQHF.

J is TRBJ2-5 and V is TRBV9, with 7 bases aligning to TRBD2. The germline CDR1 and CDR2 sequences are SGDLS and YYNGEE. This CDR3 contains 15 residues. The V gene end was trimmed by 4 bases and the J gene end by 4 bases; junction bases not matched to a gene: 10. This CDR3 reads CASSYSPAGLETQYF. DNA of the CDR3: TGTGCCAGCAGCTACAGTCCAGCGGGGCTAGAGACCCAGTACTTC.

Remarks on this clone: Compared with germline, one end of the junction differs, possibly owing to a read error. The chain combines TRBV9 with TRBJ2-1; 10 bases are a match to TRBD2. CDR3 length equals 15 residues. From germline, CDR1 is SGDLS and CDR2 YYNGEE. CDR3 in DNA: TGTGCCGGCAGCGTACCAGCGGGGGGGCCGAGTGAGCAGTTCTTC. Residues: CAGSVPAGGPSEQFF.

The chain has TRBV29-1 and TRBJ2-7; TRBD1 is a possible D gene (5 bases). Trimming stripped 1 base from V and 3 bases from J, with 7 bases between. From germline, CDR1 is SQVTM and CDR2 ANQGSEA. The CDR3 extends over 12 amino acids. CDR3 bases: TGCAGCGTTGAAGCAGGGAACTACGAGCAGTACTTC. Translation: CSVEAGNYEQYF.